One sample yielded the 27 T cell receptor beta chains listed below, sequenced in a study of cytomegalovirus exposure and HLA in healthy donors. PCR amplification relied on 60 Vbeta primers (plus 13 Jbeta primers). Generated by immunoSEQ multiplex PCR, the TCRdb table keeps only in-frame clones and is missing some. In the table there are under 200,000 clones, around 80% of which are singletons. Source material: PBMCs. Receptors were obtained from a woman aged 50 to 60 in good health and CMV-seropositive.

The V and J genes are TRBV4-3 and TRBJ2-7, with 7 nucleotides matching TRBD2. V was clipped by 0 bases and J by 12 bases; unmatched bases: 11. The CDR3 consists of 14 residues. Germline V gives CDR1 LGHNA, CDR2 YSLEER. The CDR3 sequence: CASSQDRGVRLAYF. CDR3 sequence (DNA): TGCGCCAGCAGCCAAGATCGAGGGGTGAGACTAGCGTACTTC.

The CDR3 DNA reads TGTGCCAGCAGGACCCCAACTAGCGGGGGGGCACCTGGGGCCAACGTCCTGACTTTC. Amino acids: CASRTPTSGGAPGANVLTF. V is TRBV2 and J is TRBJ2-6; 13 bases line up with TRBD2. Germline V gives CDR1 SNHLY, CDR2 FYNNEI. Trimming removed 6 bases from V and 2 bases from J; junction bases left unmatched: 10. The CDR3 has 19 amino acids.

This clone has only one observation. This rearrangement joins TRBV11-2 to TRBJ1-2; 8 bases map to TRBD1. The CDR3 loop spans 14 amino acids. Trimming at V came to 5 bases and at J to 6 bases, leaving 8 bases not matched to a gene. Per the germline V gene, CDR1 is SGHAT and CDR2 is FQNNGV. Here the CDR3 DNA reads TGTGCCAGCAGCGCTCCAGGGGGCTTACATGGCTACACCTTC. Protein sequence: CASSAPGGLHGYTF.

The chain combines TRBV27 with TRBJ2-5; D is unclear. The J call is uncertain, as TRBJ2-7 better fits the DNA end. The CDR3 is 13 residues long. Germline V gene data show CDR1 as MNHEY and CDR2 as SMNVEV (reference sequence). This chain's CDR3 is CASSLSGRSEQYF. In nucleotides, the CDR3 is TGTGCCAGCAGTTTATCAGGAAGAAGCGAGCAGTACTTC.

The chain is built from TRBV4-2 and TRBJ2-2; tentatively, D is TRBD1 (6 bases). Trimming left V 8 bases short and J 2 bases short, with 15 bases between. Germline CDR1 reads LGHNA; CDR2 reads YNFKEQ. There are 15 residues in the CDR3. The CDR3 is CASLWQTGNTGELFF. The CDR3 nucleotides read TGTGCCAGCCTCTGGCAGACAGGCAACACCGGGGAGCTGTTTTTT.

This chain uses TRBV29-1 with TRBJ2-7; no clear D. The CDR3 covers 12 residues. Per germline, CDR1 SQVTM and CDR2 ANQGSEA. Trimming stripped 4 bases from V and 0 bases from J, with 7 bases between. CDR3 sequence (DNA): TGCAGCGTTGCCACGAGCTCCTACGAGCAGTACTTC. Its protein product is CSVATSSYEQYF.

The CDR3 protein is CASSLNRTSGVYEQYF. CDR3 bases: TGCGCCAGCAGCTTGAACCGTACTAGCGGGGTCTACGAGCAGTACTTC. The chain combines TRBV5-1 with TRBJ2-7; TRBD2 matches at 10 bases. CDR3 length equals 16 residues. Germline V lookup: CDR1 SGHRS, CDR2 YFSETQ. With V trimmed by 1 base and J by 3 bases, 7 bases remained unmatched.

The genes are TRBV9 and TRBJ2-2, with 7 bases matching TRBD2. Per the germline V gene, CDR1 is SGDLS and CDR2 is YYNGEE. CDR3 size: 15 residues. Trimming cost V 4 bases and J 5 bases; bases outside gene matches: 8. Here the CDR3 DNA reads TGTGCCAGCAGCACCTCCCGGGGGGTTACCGGGGAGCTGTTTTTT. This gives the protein CASSTSRGVTGELFF.

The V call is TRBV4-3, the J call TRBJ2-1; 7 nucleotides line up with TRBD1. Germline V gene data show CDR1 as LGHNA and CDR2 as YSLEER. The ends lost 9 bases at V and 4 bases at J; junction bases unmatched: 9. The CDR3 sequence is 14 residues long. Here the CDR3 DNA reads TGCGCCAGTACTAAGGGGGCAAAGTACAATGAGCAGTTCTTC. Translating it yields CASTKGAKYNEQFF.

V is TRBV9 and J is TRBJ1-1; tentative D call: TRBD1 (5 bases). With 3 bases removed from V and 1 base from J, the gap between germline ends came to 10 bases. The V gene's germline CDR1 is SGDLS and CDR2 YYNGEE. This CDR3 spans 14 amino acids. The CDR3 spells CASSAHQGNTEAFF. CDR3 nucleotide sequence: TGTGCCAGCAGCGCTCACCAGGGGAACACTGAAGCTTTCTTT.

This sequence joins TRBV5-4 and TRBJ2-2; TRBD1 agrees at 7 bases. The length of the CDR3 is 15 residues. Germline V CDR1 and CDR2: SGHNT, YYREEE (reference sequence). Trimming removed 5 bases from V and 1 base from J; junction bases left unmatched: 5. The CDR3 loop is CASRSDRMNTGELFF. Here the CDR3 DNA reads TGTGCCAGCAGATCGGACAGGATGAACACCGGGGAGCTGTTTTTT. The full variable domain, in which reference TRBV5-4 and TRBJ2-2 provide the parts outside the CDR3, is ETGVTQSPTHLIKTRGQQVTLRCSSQSGHNTVSWYQQALGQGPQFIFQYYREEENGRGNFPPRFSGLQFPNYSSELNVNALELDDSALYLCASRSDRMNTGELFFGEGSRLTVL.

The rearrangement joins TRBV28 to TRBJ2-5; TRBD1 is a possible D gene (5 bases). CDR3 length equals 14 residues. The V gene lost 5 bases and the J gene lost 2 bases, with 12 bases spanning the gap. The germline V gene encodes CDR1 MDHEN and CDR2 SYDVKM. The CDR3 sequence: CASSPVDIQETQYF. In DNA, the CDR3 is TGTGCCAGCAGTCCCGTGGACATTCAAGAGACCCAGTACTTC. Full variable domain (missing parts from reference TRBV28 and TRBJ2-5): DVKVTQSSRYLVKRTGEKVFLECVQDMDHENMFWYRQDPGLGLRLIYFSYDVKMKEKGDIPEGYSVSREKKERFSLILESASTNQTSMYLCASSPVDIQETQYFGPGTRLLVL.

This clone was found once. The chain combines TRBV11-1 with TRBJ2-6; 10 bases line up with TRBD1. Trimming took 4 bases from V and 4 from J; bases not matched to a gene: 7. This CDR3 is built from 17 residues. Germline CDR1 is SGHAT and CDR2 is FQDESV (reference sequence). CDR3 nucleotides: TGTGCCAGCAGCTCGGGACAGGGGTTAAGAGGGGCCAACGTCCTGACTTTC. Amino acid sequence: CASSSGQGLRGANVLTF.

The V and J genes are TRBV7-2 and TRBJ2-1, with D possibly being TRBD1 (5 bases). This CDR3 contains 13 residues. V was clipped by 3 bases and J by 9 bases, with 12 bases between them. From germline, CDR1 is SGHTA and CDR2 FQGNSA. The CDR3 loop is CASSLNRISEQFF. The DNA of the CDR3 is TGTGCCAGCAGCTTGAACAGGATTAGTGAGCAGTTCTTC.

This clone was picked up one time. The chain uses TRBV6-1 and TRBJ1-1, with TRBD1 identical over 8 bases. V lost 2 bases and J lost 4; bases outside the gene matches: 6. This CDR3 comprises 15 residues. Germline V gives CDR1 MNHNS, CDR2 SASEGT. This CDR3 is CASSEHTGGGTEAFF. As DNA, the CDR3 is TGTGCCAGCAGTGAACACACAGGGGGAGGCACTGAAGCTTTCTTT.

The CDR3 DNA follows: TGTGCCAGCAGCTCCCTAGAATCCGGAAACACCATATATTTT. It yields the protein CASSSLESGNTIYF. The genes are TRBV6-6 and TRBJ1-3; no definite D call. V was clipped by 6 bases and J by 4 bases, with 13 bases between them. This CDR3 is built from 14 residues. Germline CDR1 and CDR2: MNHNY and SVGAGI (reference sequence).

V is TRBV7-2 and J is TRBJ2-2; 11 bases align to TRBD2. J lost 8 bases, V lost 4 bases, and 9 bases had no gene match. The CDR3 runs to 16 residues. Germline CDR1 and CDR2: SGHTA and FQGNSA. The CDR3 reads CASSSILAGVRGELFF. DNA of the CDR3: TGTGCCAGCAGCTCTATACTAGCGGGGGTACGGGGGGAGCTGTTTTTT.

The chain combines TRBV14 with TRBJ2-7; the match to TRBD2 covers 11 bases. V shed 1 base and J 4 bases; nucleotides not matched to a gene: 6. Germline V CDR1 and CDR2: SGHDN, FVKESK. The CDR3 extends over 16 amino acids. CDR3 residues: CASSQGSSGRRYEQYF. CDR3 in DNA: TGTGCCAGCAGCCAAGGATCTAGCGGGAGGCGTTACGAGCAGTACTTC.

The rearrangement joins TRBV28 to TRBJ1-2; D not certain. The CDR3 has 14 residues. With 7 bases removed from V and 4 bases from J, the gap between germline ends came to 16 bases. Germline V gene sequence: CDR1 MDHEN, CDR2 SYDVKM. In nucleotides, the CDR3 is TGTGCCAGCAAGCCCTCGCCGGTTAGCTATGGCTACACCTTC. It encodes CASKPSPVSYGYTF.

In nucleotides, the CDR3 is TGTGCCAGCAGTTTCACCGGGCCCGGGACAGGGCACCCCAAGAATCAGCCCCAGCATTTT. This encodes CASSFTGPGTGHPKNQPQHF. This chain links TRBV28 with TRBJ1-5; the match to TRBD1 covers 9 bases. V dropped 3 bases and J dropped 4; count of bases not matched to a gene: 19. Germline V CDR1 and CDR2: MDHEN, SYDVKM. The CDR3 consists of 20 residues.

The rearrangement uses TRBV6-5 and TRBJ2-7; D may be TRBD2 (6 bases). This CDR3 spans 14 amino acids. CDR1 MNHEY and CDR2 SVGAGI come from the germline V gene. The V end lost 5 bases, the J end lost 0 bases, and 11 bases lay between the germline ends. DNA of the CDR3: TGTGCCAGCAGTAAGACTAGGAGCTCCTACGAGCAGTACTTC. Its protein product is CASSKTRSSYEQYF.

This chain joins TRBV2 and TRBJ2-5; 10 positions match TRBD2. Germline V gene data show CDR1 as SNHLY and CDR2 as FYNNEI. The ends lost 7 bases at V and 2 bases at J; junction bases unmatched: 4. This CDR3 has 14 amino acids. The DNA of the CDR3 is TGTGCCAGCAAATCTAGCGGGGGTCAAGAGACCCAGTACTTC. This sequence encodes CASKSSGGQETQYF. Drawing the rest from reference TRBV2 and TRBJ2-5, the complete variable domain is EPEVTQTPSHQVTQMGQEVILRCVPISNHLYFYWYRQILGQKVEFLVSFYNNEISEKSEIFDDQFSVERPDGSNFTLKIRSTKLEDSAMYFCASKSSGGQETQYFGPGTRLLVL.

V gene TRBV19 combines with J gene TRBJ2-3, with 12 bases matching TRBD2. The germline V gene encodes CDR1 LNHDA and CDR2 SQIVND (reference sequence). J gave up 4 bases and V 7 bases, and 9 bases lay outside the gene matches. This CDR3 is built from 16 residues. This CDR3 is CASNKLAGGFADTQYF. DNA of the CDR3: TGTGCCAGTAACAAACTAGCGGGGGGATTTGCAGATACGCAGTATTTT. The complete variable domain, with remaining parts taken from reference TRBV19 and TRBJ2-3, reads DGGITQSPKYLFRKEGQNVTLSCEQNLNHDAMYWYRQDPGQGLRLIYYSQIVNDFQKGDIAEGYSVSREKKESFPLTVTSAQKNPTAFYLCASNKLAGGFADTQYFGPGTRLTVL.

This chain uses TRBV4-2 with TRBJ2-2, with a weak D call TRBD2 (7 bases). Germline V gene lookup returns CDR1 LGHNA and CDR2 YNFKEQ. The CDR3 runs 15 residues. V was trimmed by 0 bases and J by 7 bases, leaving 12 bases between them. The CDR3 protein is CASSQDRGAGGELFF. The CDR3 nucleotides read TGTGCCAGCAGCCAAGATCGGGGGGCCGGCGGGGAGCTGTTTTTT.

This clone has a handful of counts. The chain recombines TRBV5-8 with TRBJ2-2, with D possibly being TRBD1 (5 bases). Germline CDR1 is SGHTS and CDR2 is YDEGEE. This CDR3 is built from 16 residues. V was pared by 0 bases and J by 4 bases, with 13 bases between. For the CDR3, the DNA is TGTGCCAGCAGCTTGGCGTACAGGCACCTCACCGGGGAGCTGTTTTTT. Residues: CASSLAYRHLTGELFF.

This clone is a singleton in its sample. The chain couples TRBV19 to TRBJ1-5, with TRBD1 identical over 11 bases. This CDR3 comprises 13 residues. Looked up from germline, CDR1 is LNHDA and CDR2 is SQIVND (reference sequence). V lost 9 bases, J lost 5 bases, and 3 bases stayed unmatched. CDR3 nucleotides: TGTGCCAGCCGGGACAGGGGGTATCAGCCCCAGCATTTT. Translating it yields CASRDRGYQPQHF.

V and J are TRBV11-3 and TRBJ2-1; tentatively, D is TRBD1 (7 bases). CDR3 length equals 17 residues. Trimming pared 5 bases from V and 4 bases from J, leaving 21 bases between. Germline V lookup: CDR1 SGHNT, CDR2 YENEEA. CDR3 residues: CASSPNGAGQLYNEQFF. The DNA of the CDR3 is TGTGCCAGCAGCCCCAACGGCGCGGGACAGCTGTACAATGAGCAGTTCTTC. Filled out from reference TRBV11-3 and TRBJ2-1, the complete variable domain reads EAGVVQSPRYKIIEKKQPVAFWCNPISGHNTLYWYLQNLGQGPELLIRYENEEAVDDSQLPKDRFSAERLKGVDSTLKIQPAELGDSAVYLCASSPNGAGQLYNEQFFGPGTRLTVL.